Listed below are T cell receptor beta chains from one sample, sequenced in a study of T cell responses to AZD1222 COVID-19 vaccine. Sequencing used immunoSEQ multiplex PCR; TCRdb keeps in-frame clones, though not all of them. The profile shows roughly 100,000 clones, roughly 85% of them singletons. The specimen was peripheral blood, collected 28 days after the second AZD1222 dose. The origin of the receptors is an adult who received the AZD1222 COVID-19 vaccine. Both conserved end residues are part of each CDR3. D genes are given only for firm matches. The size field is filled for only some rows; it gives once, few, many or a size class.

>NA|NA|TRBJ1-2|TRBV30
CAWGPYPGTLNYGYTF
TGTGCCTGGGGCCCGTACCCCGGGACACTAAACTATGGCTACACCTTC
>NA|TRBD1|TRBJ2-7|TRBV10-3
CAISFERSGGGEQYF
TGTGCCATCAGCTTCGAGAGGTCAGGGGGCGGGGAGCAGTACTTC
>NA|NA|TRBJ1-5|TRBV7-9
CASSLVAGLGNQPQHF
TGTGCCAGCAGCTTAGTGGCGGGCTTAGGCAATCAGCCCCAGCATTTT
>NA|NA|TRBJ2-3|TRBV18
CASSPFSGQSTDTQYF
TGTGCCAGCTCACCATTCAGCGGCCAAAGCACAGATACGCAGTATTTT
>NA|NA|TRBJ2-1|TRBV28
CASSLRGSFYNEQFF
TGTGCCAGCAGTTTACGAGGGAGCTTCTACAATGAGCAGTTCTTC
>NA|NA|TRBJ2-7|TRBV18
CASSGPYEQYF
TGTGCCAGCTCGGGGCCCTACGAGCAGTACTTC
>NA|NA|TRBJ2-7|TRBV6-5
CASRGDSQIYEQYF
TGTGCCAGTCGGGGGGACAGCCAAATCTACGAGCAGTACTTC
>NA|TRBD1|TRBJ1-4|TRBV6-5
CASSPRTGVNEKLFF
TGTGCCAGCAGTCCGAGGACAGGAGTTAATGAAAAACTGTTTTTT
>NA|TRBD2|TRBJ2-1|TRBV28
CASSLDTRGGRARSYNEQFF
TGTGCCAGCAGTTTAGATACTAGAGGCGGGAGGGCCCGGTCCTACAATGAGCAGTTCTTC
>NA|NA|TRBJ2-7|TRBV7-6
CASSLGGQLYEQYF
TGTGCCAGCAGCTTAGGAGGACAGCTCTACGAGCAGTACTTC
>NA|TRBD2|TRBJ2-1|TRBV6-2/TRBV6-3
CASSYSLAGGFYNEQFF
TGTGCCAGCAGTTACTCACTAGCGGGAGGGTTTTATAATGAGCAGTTCTTC
>NA|NA|TRBJ1-5|TRBV30
CAWSVLDGNQPQHF
TGTGCCTGGAGTGTCCTGGACGGCAATCAGCCCCAGCATTTT
>few|NA|TRBJ2-7|TRBV6-5
CASARSPKLYEQYF
TGTGCCAGCGCCCGGTCGCCAAAACTCTACGAGCAGTACTTC
>NA|TRBD1|TRBJ1-2|TRBV5-5
CASSSTGQTNYGYTF
TGTGCCAGCAGCTCCACGGGACAGACAAACTATGGCTACACCTTC
>NA|NA|TRBJ1-1|TRBV4-2
CASSQGGIGTEAFF
TGTGCCAGCAGCCAAGGGGGAATCGGCACTGAAGCTTTCTTT
>NA|TRBD1|TRBJ1-2|TRBV9
CASSVTGTYGYTF
TGTGCCAGCAGCGTGACAGGGACCTATGGCTACACCTTC
>NA|NA|TRBJ1-2|TRBV19
CASSRGGVGVGYTF
TGTGCCAGTAGTCGGGGTGGGGTTGGAGTTGGCTACACCTTC
>NA|NA|TRBJ1-1|TRBV19
CASSYGGVGNTEAFF
TGTGCCAGTAGTTATGGAGGGGTAGGGAACACTGAAGCTTTCTTT
>NA|TRBD1|TRBJ1-2|TRBV7-6
CASSLVGTGDGYTF
TGTGCCAGCAGCTTAGTGGGGACAGGGGATGGCTACACCTTC
>NA|NA|TRBJ1-5|TRBV28
CASSSATGISNQPQHF
TGTGCCAGCAGTTCGGCTACAGGGATTAGCAATCAGCCCCAGCATTTT
>NA|NA|TRBJ2-7|TRBV5-1
CASSLGQIYEQYF
TGCGCCAGCAGCTTGGGACAGATCTACGAGCAGTACTTC
>NA|NA|TRBJ2-5|TRBV7-9
CASSPTLRGWQETQYF
TGTGCCAGCAGCCCCACGTTACGGGGTTGGCAAGAGACCCAGTACTTC
>NA|NA|TRBJ1-3|TRBV3-1/TRBV3-2
CASSIPGASSGNTIYF
TGTGCCAGCAGCATTCCCGGGGCGAGCTCTGGAAACACCATATATTTT
>NA|NA|TRBJ1-2|TRBV6-1
CASSEKPARAVTF
TGTGCCAGCAGTGAAAAGCCTGCACGGGCTGTCACCTTC
>NA|NA|TRBJ1-6|TRBV28
CASSFKIQVRGYNSPLHF
TGTGCCAGCAGCTTTAAGATTCAAGTACGGGGTTATAATTCACCCCTCCACTTT
>NA|NA|TRBJ2-1|TRBV11-2
CASSFLRQGSEQFF
TGTGCCAGCAGCTTTCTTAGGCAGGGGAGTGAGCAGTTCTTC
>NA|NA|TRBJ1-6|TRBV6-5
CASSYSGSETPLHF
TGTGCCAGCAGTTACTCAGGGAGTGAGACACCCCTCCACTTT
>NA|TRBD1|TRBJ2-3|TRBV6-5
CASRRQGNTDTQYF
TGTGCCAGCAGACGACAGGGGAACACAGATACGCAGTATTTT
>NA|TRBD2|TRBJ2-1|TRBV11-2
CASSSGLAGGAFPQFF
TGTGCCAGCAGCTCGGGACTAGCGGGAGGGGCCTTCCCTCAGTTCTTC
>once|TRBD2|TRBJ2-5|TRBV6-5
CASSSASGRKTQYF
TGTGCCAGCAGTTCCGCTAGCGGGCGAAAGACCCAGTACTTC
>NA|NA|TRBJ1-2|TRBV28
CASSRGLLQVSNYGYTF
TGTGCCAGCAGCCGAGGACTTCTACAGGTTTCTAACTATGGCTACACCTTC
>NA|NA|TRBJ1-1|TRBV27
CASRRKQENTEAFF
TGTGCCAGCAGGAGAAAACAGGAGAACACTGAAGCTTTCTTT
>NA|TRBD2|TRBJ2-5|TRBV28
CASSPAGLAGGHKTQYF
TGTGCCAGCAGTCCGGCGGGACTAGCGGGAGGGCATAAGACCCAGTACTTC
>NA|TRBD1|TRBJ1-4|TRBV7-9
CASSLRGLKLFF
TGTGCCAGCAGCTTAAGGGGGCTGAAACTGTTTTTT
>NA|TRBD1|TRBJ2-7|TRBV18
CASSPGQGPYEQYF
TGTGCCAGCTCGCCGGGACAGGGCCCCTACGAGCAGTACTTC
>NA|NA|TRBJ2-1|TRBV7-9
CASSSPAGGYNEQFF
TGTGCCAGCAGCTCTCCGGCGGGTGGGTACAATGAGCAGTTCTTC
>few|NA|TRBJ1-1|TRBV3-1/TRBV3-2
CASSQGGRLNTEAFF
TGTGCCAGCAGCCAAGGGGGACGGCTGAACACTGAAGCTTTCTTT
>NA|TRBD1|TRBJ1-1|TRBV2
CASSEEQGRNTEAFF
TGTGCCAGCAGTGAAGAACAGGGGAGGAACACTGAAGCTTTCTTT
>NA|TRBD1|TRBJ1-1|TRBV7-9
CASSLGDRENTEAFF
TGTGCCAGCAGCTTAGGAGACAGGGAGAACACTGAAGCTTTCTTT
>NA|NA|TRBJ2-5|TRBV5-1
CASSLDGTGETQYF
TGCGCCAGCAGCTTGGATGGAACGGGAGAGACCCAGTACTTC
>NA|NA|TRBJ1-5|TRBV11-2
CASSLLSNQPQHF
TGTGCCAGCAGCTTATTGAGTAACCAGCCCCAGCATTTT
>once|NA|TRBJ1-4|TRBV2
CASSESAGYNEKLFF
TGTGCCAGCAGTGAATCCGCAGGCTATAATGAAAAACTGTTTTTT
>NA|TRBD1|TRBJ2-7|TRBV5-4
CASSPGQGAFYEQYF
TGTGCCAGCAGCCCCGGACAGGGGGCTTTTTACGAGCAGTACTTC
>NA|NA|TRBJ2-5|TRBV15
CATSRGESPETQYF
TGTGCCACCAGCAGAGGGGAGTCCCCCGAGACCCAGTACTTC
>NA|NA|TRBJ2-1|TRBV28
CASSLLGVEGNEQFF
TGTGCCAGCAGTTTATTGGGGGTCGAGGGCAATGAGCAGTTCTTC
>NA|TRBD1|TRBJ2-1|TRBV7-2
CASSLGTGYYDEQFF
TGTGCCAGCAGCCTAGGGACAGGGTACTACGATGAGCAGTTCTTC
>few|NA|TRBJ2-1|TRBV10-3
CAIGGFSYNEQFF
TGTGCCATCGGCGGTTTCTCCTACAATGAGCAGTTCTTC
>NA|NA|TRBJ2-7|TRBV11-3
CASSLDSEEGYEQYF
TGTGCCAGCAGCTTGGACTCTGAGGAAGGCTACGAGCAGTACTTC
>NA|NA|TRBJ2-1|TRBV28
CASRQGWDEQFF
TGTGCCAGCAGACAGGGCTGGGATGAGCAGTTCTTC
>NA|NA|TRBJ2-7|TRBV18
CASSPPRVDSWYYEQYF
TGTGCCAGCTCACCACCTAGAGTCGATTCGTGGTACTACGAGCAGTACTTC
>NA|TRBD2|TRBJ2-7|TRBV5-1
CASSLAPGLAEFEQYF
TGCGCCAGCAGCTTGGCTCCGGGACTAGCAGAATTCGAGCAGTACTTC